Listed here are 5 T cell receptor beta chains from one sample, sequenced in a study of response to subunit inactivated influenza vaccine. MiXCR, run by TCRdb on the RT-PCR reads, gives a single entry per CDR3 protein. The table records some 300,000 distinct CDR3 sequences, over 20% of them present only once. The specimen comprised PBMCs from blood, sampled about 20 months after vaccination. The source is a man aged 50-75 years who received an inactivated influenza vaccine.

The chain links TRBV4-1 to TRBJ1-3; 7 nucleotides line up with TRBD1. CDR3 length: 18 amino acids. CDR1 is MGHRA, CDR2 YSYEKL, per germline. Trimming at V came to 6 bases and at J to 0 bases, leaving 14 bases not matched to a gene. The CDR3: CASRDTQGPTSSGNTIYF. The DNA of the CDR3 is TGCGCCAGCAGAGATACACAGGGGCCAACAAGCTCTGGAAACACCATATATTTT.

In its sample, this clonotype was seen many times. The rearrangement links TRBV20-1 to TRBJ2-2; 14 nucleotides align to TRBD2. J lost 5 bases, V lost 3 bases, and 8 bases had no gene match. From germline, CDR1 is DFQATT and CDR2 SNEGSKA (reference sequence). The CDR3 covers 17 residues. The DNA of the CDR3 is TGCAGTGCTAGCGACCCGGGACTAGCGGGAGTAACCGGGGAGCTGTTTTTT. This gives the protein CSASDPGLAGVTGELFF.

The chain is built from TRBV4-3 and TRBJ2-1, with 9 bases fitting TRBD2. Germline trimming cut 3 bases from V and 3 bases from J; bases unmatched to any gene: 9. CDR1 is LGHNA and CDR2 is YSLEER in the germline V gene. The CDR3 spans 17 residues. The CDR3 reads CASSHAIAGEIYNEQFF. CDR3 DNA sequence: TGCGCCAGCAGCCATGCTATAGCGGGAGAGATCTACAATGAGCAGTTCTTC.

This clonotype was counted a few times. V and J are TRBV5-1 and TRBJ2-5; 10 bases are shared with TRBD2. The trim removed 1 base at V and 2 bases at J, leaving 2 bases unmatched. The CDR3 spans 15 residues. Germline CDR1 and CDR2: SGHRS and YFSETQ. The CDR3 DNA sequence: TGCGCCAGCAGCTTGACTAGCGGGACACAAGAGACCCAGTACTTC. Its protein is CASSLTSGTQETQYF.

This clonotype was counted only a few times. The V and J genes are TRBV20-1 and TRBJ2-7; 7 bases fit TRBD2. CDR1 and CDR2 from the germline V gene are DFQATT and SNEGSKA (reference sequence). The V gene end was trimmed by 1 base and the J gene end by 2 bases; junction bases not matched to a gene: 8. The CDR3 has 15 residues. Written as DNA, the CDR3 is TGCAGTGCTAGAGGGCTGGCGGGAGAAACCTACGAGCAGTACTTC. This codes for CSARGLAGETYEQYF.